The present entry profiles one T cell receptor (beta chain) with its context. Its antigen is as yet unknown. Per the germline V gene, CDR1 is SGHDN and CDR2 is FVKESK. The V and J ends lost 2 bases and 2 bases, in that order; junction bases with no gene match: 10. The CDR3 consists of 17 residues. Stated time point: week 23, last vaccination. What each vaccine dose contained was 300 ug of mutant IDH1 20-mer peptide, accompanied by topical imiquimod. Donor diagnoses consisted of new WHO grade 3 or 4 IDH1-mutant, ATRX-lost astrocytomas. The entry originates in a study of a mutant IDH1 vaccine in newly diagnosed glioma. On the study more broadly: Patients got their first vaccination 4-6 weeks after radiotherapy alone, or with temozolomide cycles.

Assay: immunoSEQ multiplex PCR; the TCRdb copy retains only in-frame clones and omits some. The sample has about 65,000 clones, 80% to 90% seen once. The source was PBMCs, collected from a glioma patient whose treatment included an IDH1 peptide vaccine. The origin of this receptor is a man aged 25-45 years with glioma. The genes are TRBV14 and TRBJ2-3; 7 bases match TRBD1. Here the CDR3 reads CASSQLLTGRDTDTQYF. The CDR3, as DNA: TGTGCCAGCAGCCAACTTTTGACAGGGAGAGACACAGATACGCAGTATTTT.